The TCR beta chain under discussion was sequenced for a study of radiotherapy plus CTLA-4 blockade in lung cancer. Turning to the study itself: Objective response rate was over 15%; disease control rate, 31%. Findings and limits, study-wide: Response was reportedly best predicted by early blood T cell clone dynamics, with interferon-beta. Blood TCR clones of tumor origin expanded after radiotherapy plus ipilimumab.

The CDR3 is made up of 14 amino acids. The V end was cut by 2 bases, the J end by 2 bases, with 6 bases between. Germline V CDR1 and CDR2: WSHSY, SAAADI. Repertoires were generated with immunoSEQ multiplex PCR, while TCRdb's copy carries only in-frame clones and drops some. The repertoire consists of about 62,000 clones, with approximately 79% occurring once and the leading ten covering 2.9%. Comments on this clone: Antigen: not known.

Ipilimumab CTLA-4 blockade and focal radiation were given to patients with chemo-refractory metastatic non-small-cell lung cancer. The sample in question was peripheral blood, obtained from a patient treated with radiotherapy plus ipilimumab. The chain carries TRBV10-2 and TRBJ2-2, with D maybe TRBD1 (5 bases). The receptor was derived from a human donor with non-small cell lung cancer who had a complete response to radiotherapy plus ipilimumab. CDR3 coding DNA: TGCGCCAGCAGTGAGGGGGCCAACACCGGGGAGCTGTTTTTT. As protein: CASSEGANTGELFF.